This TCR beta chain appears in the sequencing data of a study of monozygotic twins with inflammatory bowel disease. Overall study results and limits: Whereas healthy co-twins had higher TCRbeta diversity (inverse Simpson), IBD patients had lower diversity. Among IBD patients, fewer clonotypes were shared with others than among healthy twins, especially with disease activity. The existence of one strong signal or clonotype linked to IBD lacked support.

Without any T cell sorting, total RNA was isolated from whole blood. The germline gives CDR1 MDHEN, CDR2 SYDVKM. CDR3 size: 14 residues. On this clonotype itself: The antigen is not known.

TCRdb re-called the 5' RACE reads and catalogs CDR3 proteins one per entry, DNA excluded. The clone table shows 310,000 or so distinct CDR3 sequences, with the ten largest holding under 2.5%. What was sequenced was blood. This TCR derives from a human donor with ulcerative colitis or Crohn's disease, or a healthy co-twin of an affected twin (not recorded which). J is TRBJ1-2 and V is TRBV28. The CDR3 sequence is CASTLRSRAGGYTF.